These 8 T cell receptor beta chains were all obtained from the same sample, sequenced in a study of T cells in Graves' hyperthyroidism and ophthalmopathy. Researchers amplified the TCR beta CDR3 regions from RNA transcripts. Carried out on the TCR CDR3, a first-round RT-PCR used the HTBI primer set. One entry per CDR3 protein results from TCRdb running MiXCR on the multiplex PCR reads. Seen here are some 700,000 distinct CDR3 sequences, approximately 15% observed once, and the top ten hold around 16%. The source material was blood. The source is a man aged 50 or older with Graves' hyperthyroidism.

The chain joins TRBV19 to TRBJ1-4, with TRBD1 matching over 7 bases. V was clipped by 7 bases and J by 1 base; unmatched bases: 3. Germline loops: CDR1 LNHDA, CDR2 SQIVND (reference sequence). CDR3 length: 14 amino acids. The CDR3 protein is CASNPGGTNEKLFF. CDR3 DNA sequence: TGTGCCAGTAATCCAGGGGGAACTAATGAAAAACTGTTTTTT.

This clonotype was detected ten times or more. The rearrangement uses TRBV7-2 and TRBJ2-1; 8 bases agree with TRBD2. There are 13 residues in the CDR3. Germline V gives CDR1 SGHTA, CDR2 FQGNSA. Trimming at V came to 2 bases and at J to 12 bases, leaving 6 bases not matched to a gene. The chain's CDR3 is CASSLSSGGVQFF. The CDR3 DNA reads TGTGCCAGCAGCTTATCGTCGGGAGGGGTGCAGTTCTTC.

This clonotype occurred a few times. CDR3 residues: CATSDAGTGHAFF. CDR3 in DNA: TGTGCCACCAGTGATGCCGGGACAGGGCACGCTTTCTTT. The genes are TRBV24-1 and TRBJ1-1; 9 nucleotides match TRBD1. Germline V gene data show CDR1 as KGHDR and CDR2 as SFDVKD. The V and J ends lost 3 bases and 11 bases, in that order; junction bases with no gene match: 6. The CDR3 has 13 residues.

This clonotype showed up many times. This chain uses TRBV24-1 with TRBJ2-5; 13 nucleotides match TRBD2. CDR3 size: 19 residues. CDR1 and CDR2 (germline): KGHDR, SFDVKD. Unmatched junction bases numbered 15, after V lost 4 bases and J lost 5 bases. This chain's CDR3 is CATSDPPGGLAGSGETQYF. The CDR3, as DNA: TGTGCCACCAGTGACCCCCCCGGGGGACTAGCGGGATCCGGGGAGACCCAGTACTTC.

This clonotype was seen more than once but under ten times. The rearrangement joins TRBV19 to TRBJ1-1; no definite D call. The CDR3 runs to 15 residues. V was clipped by 8 bases and J by 1 base, with 17 bases between them. The germline V gene encodes CDR1 LNHDA and CDR2 SQIVND (reference sequence). DNA for the CDR3: TGTGCCAGTTCTCCCGCCCACACACAGAACACTGAAGCTTTCTTT. Translating it yields CASSPAHTQNTEAFF. Variable domain in full (rest from reference TRBV19 and TRBJ1-1): DGGITQSPKYLFRKEGQNVTLSCEQNLNHDAMYWYRQDPGQGLRLIYYSQIVNDFQKGDIAEGYSVSREKKESFPLTVTSAQKNPTAFYLCASSPAHTQNTEAFFGQGTRLTVV.

V gene TRBV27 combines with J gene TRBJ2-2, with 8 positions matching TRBD2. CDR3 length: 15 amino acids. CDR1 and CDR2 (germline): MNHEY, SMNVEV (reference sequence). V shed 5 bases and J 0 bases; nucleotides not matched to a gene: 2. CDR3 sequence reads: CASSTLAANTGELFF. The CDR3 DNA reads as TGTGCCAGCAGTACACTAGCGGCGAACACCGGGGAGCTGTTTTTT.

In its sample, this clonotype was seen many times. The chain is built from TRBV7-2 and TRBJ2-7; D may be TRBD2 (7 bases). Germline V lookup: CDR1 SGHTA, CDR2 FQGNSA. Trimming removed 4 bases at V and 2 bases at J, with 18 bases between. The CDR3 consists of 16 residues. CDR3 DNA sequence: TGTGCCAGCAGCTCTATGGGGGGGCGGGTCACCTACGAGCAGTACTTC. Translated: CASSSMGGRVTYEQYF.

As for this clonotype: A much larger clone differs from this one at a single base, so this may be a read error. This sequence joins TRBV19 and TRBJ1-4; tentative D call: TRBD1 (5 bases). The CDR3 contains 15 residues. Germline V gives CDR1 LNHDA, CDR2 SQIVND (reference sequence). The CDR3 DNA is TGTGCCAGTAGAAGGGGACGGGCAACTAATGGAAAACTGTTTTTT. Its protein is CASRRGRATNGKLFF.